The 16 T cell receptor beta chains listed next were all sequenced from one sample in a study of blood T cells in healthy people across ages. PCR was performed a second time for roughly 7 to 11 cycles using a sample-barcoded 5' primer and a J-beta primer mix. TCRdb itself ran the 5' RACE reads through MiXCR, one entry per CDR3 protein. Among 600,000 or so distinct CDR3 sequences, around 48% were seen once, and the ten largest hold 20% to 25%. Sequencing used blood. The receptors shown here come from an elderly man in good health.

This chain uses TRBV28 with TRBJ2-7; D remains ambiguous. CDR1 is MDHEN, CDR2 SYDVKM, per germline. The CDR3 is made up of 11 amino acids. V was shortened by 3 bases and J by 11 bases, with 11 bases between the two germline ends. This chain's CDR3 is CASSFSSMEYF. The CDR3 DNA follows: TGTGCCAGCAGTTTCTCTTCTATGGAGTACTTC.

The gene calls are TRBV10-3 and TRBJ2-3; tentative D call: TRBD1 (6 bases). Germline loops: CDR1 ENHRY, CDR2 SYGVKD. The CDR3 has 14 amino acids. Trimming stripped 4 bases from V and 0 bases from J, with 8 bases between. CDR3 amino acids: CAISGTVSTDTQYF. In DNA, the CDR3 is TGTGCCATCAGTGGGACAGTAAGCACAGATACGCAGTATTTT.

The chain recombines TRBV7-3 with TRBJ2-1; 10 nucleotides match TRBD1. Germline V gene lookup returns CDR1 SGHTA and CDR2 FQGTGA. Germline trimming cut 2 bases from V and 6 bases from J; bases unmatched to any gene: 4. This CDR3 has 15 amino acids. Here the CDR3 DNA reads TGTGCCAGCAGCTTATACGGGACAGGGGTCAATGAGCAGTTCTTC. Protein product: CASSLYGTGVNEQFF.

J is TRBJ2-7 and V is TRBV10-3; 9 bases line up with TRBD2. V gave up 0 bases and J gave up 4 bases; unmatched junction bases: 4. CDR1 and CDR2 from the germline V gene are ENHRY and SYGVKD. The CDR3 consists of 15 residues. This CDR3 reads CAISESSGRSYEQYF. The CDR3 region has the DNA TGTGCCATCAGTGAGTCCAGCGGGAGGTCATACGAGCAGTACTTC.

V gene TRBV27 combines with J gene TRBJ2-3; possible D gene TRBD1, 5 bases. The V gene's germline CDR1 is MNHEY and CDR2 SMNVEV (reference sequence). The CDR3 extends over 15 amino acids. Trimming removed 6 bases at V and 3 bases at J, with 16 bases between. The CDR3 DNA is TGTGCCAGCAGGCATCAGGGAACCAGGACAGATACGCAGTATTTT. This codes for CASRHQGTRTDTQYF.

V gene TRBV4-3 combines with J gene TRBJ1-6; the D is unclear. The CDR3 length is 13 residues. V lost 8 bases and J lost 0, with 5 bases in between. Per germline, CDR1 LGHNA and CDR2 YSLEER. In DNA, the CDR3 is TGCGCCAGCCGAGCCTCCTATAATTCACCCCTCCACTTT. It encodes CASRASYNSPLHF.

V gene TRBV4-2 combines with J gene TRBJ2-5; the match to TRBD2 covers 13 bases. The V gene's germline CDR1 is LGHNA and CDR2 YNFKEQ. The CDR3 sequence is 16 residues long. After removal of 6 bases from V and 1 base from J, the junction contained 5 bases not matched to a gene. CDR3 loop: CASRRGTSGTQETQYF. DNA for the CDR3: TGTGCCAGCAGAAGGGGGACTAGCGGGACCCAAGAGACCCAGTACTTC.

This rearrangement joins TRBV12-3 or TRBV12-4 to TRBJ2-7; TRBD2 is a possible D gene (6 bases). The better agreement between TRBJ2-5 and the DNA end casts doubt on the J call. The CDR3 contains 16 residues. The CDR3 loop reads CASSLYGQGAGETQYF. Here the CDR3 DNA reads TGTGCCAGCAGTTTATATGGGCAGGGAGCGGGCGAGACCCAGTACTTC.

This clonotype has at least ten counts. V gene TRBV6-5 combines with J gene TRBJ2-3; D might be TRBD2 (5 bases). CDR1 and CDR2 from the germline V gene are MNHEY and SVGAGI. With 0 bases removed from V and 1 base from J, the gap between germline ends came to 8 bases. The CDR3 loop spans 15 amino acids. CDR3 sequence: CASSYSRAGTDTQYF. In nucleotides, the CDR3 is TGTGCCAGCAGTTACTCCAGAGCGGGCACAGATACGCAGTATTTT.

A few counts support this clonotype. The genes are TRBV9 and TRBJ2-5, with 10 positions matching TRBD1. J gave up 5 bases and V 4 bases, and 11 bases lay outside the gene matches. This CDR3 region has 16 residues. Per germline, CDR1 SGDLS and CDR2 YYNGEE. The CDR3 coding sequence is TGTGCCAGCAGCACTACTTCGACAGGGGGCGGGGAGACCCAGTACTTC. Translating gives CASSTTSTGGGETQYF.

This sequence joins TRBV6-6 and TRBJ1-3; D gene uncertain. Per germline, CDR1 MNHNY and CDR2 SVGAGI (reference sequence). CDR3 size: 17 residues. The V end lost 0 bases, the J end lost 0 bases, and 12 bases lay between the germline ends. The CDR3, as DNA: TGTGCCAGCAGTTACTCGCACGGTCAATCCTCTGGAAACACCATATATTTT. Its protein is CASSYSHGQSSGNTIYF.

A note on this clonotype: The junction departs from germline at one end; a sequencing error may be responsible. This chain uses TRBV7-9 with TRBJ1-1, with unresolved D. Germline CDR1 is SEHNR and CDR2 is FQNEAQ (reference sequence). The CDR3 loop spans 13 amino acids. The CDR3 region has the DNA TGTGCCAGCAGCACGAAGTCGAACACTGAAGCTATCTTT. Translation: CASSTKSNTEAIF.

The chain recombines TRBV7-2 with TRBJ2-1, with 14 nucleotides matching TRBD2. This CDR3 is 17 amino acids long. After removal of 5 bases from V and 7 bases from J, the junction contained 10 bases not matched to a gene. Germline CDR1 SGHTA, CDR2 FQGNSA. The CDR3 sequence: CASSPTGGTSGGNEQFF. CDR3 nucleotide sequence: TGTGCCAGCAGCCCCACGGGAGGGACTAGCGGGGGAAATGAGCAGTTCTTC. Full variable domain (remainder filled in from reference TRBV7-2 and TRBJ2-1): GAGVSQSPSNKVTEKGKDVELRCDPISGHTALYWYRQSLGQGLEFLIYFQGNSAPDKSGLPSDRFSAERTGGSVSTLTIQRTQQEDSAVYLCASSPTGGTSGGNEQFFGPGTRLTVL.

V and J are TRBV7-2 and TRBJ1-1, with 7 bases matching TRBD1. CDR1 SGHTA and CDR2 FQGNSA come from the germline V gene. V dropped 0 bases and J dropped 4; count of bases not matched to a gene: 5. This CDR3 is 15 amino acids long. The CDR3 spells CASSLAGRGSTEAFF. DNA for the CDR3: TGTGCCAGCAGCTTAGCGGGCAGGGGGTCCACTGAAGCTTTCTTT.

CDR3 sequence (DNA): TGTGCCAGCAGTGACTGGGCCGTCGAGACCCAGTACTTC. Its translation is CASSDWAVETQYF. The chain is built from TRBV25-1 and TRBJ2-5, with D unresolved. V dropped 3 bases and J dropped 5 bases, with 10 bases sitting between them. Looked up from germline, CDR1 is MGHDK and CDR2 is SYGVNS. The CDR3 sequence is 13 residues long. Using reference TRBV25-1 and TRBJ2-5 for the parts outside the CDR3, the full variable domain is EADIYQTPRYLVIGTGKKITLECSQTMGHDKMYWYQQDPGMELHLIHYSYGVNSTEKGDLSSESTVSRIRTEHFPLTLESARPSHTSQYLCASSDWAVETQYFGPGTRLLVL.

A few counts support this clonotype. The J gene is TRBJ2-3, the V gene TRBV11-1, with a weak D call TRBD2 (6 bases). CDR1 is SGHAT and CDR2 is FQDESV in the germline V gene (reference sequence). V was pared by 5 bases and J by 5 bases, with 23 bases between. CDR3 length: 17 residues. Here the CDR3 DNA reads TGTGCCAGCAGCCTGACCCAAGTCGGAGGGTTTGGAGATACGCAGTATTTT. Amino acids: CASSLTQVGGFGDTQYF.